By frequency in the sample, the clone carrying this TCR beta chain is medium-sized (0.01 to 0.1%). Its target is not known. Original analysis: A distant-metastasis classifier for papillary thyroid cancer was built using CDR3 differences across clinicopathological groups. TCRdb re-analyzed the PCR reads using MiXCR. None of the V and J calls come from the authors' own analysis; TCRdb made them. The sample consists of some 25,000 clones, approximately 20% of them appearing once. This sample was included in a study of metastatic and nonmetastatic thyroid tumors. About the study: Comparison of repertoires was carried out across blood and tumor or nodule tissue from malignant and benign thyroid patients.

Patients underwent thyroid surgery, and none had received any treatment before it. There are 14 residues in the CDR3. The junction had 7 bases not matched to a gene; V was cut back by 5 bases and J by 6 bases. CDR1 is MDHEN, CDR2 SYDVKM, per germline. Whole-study findings and limits: For both blood and tumor, malignant thyroid tumors reportedly showed significantly higher TCR beta diversity than benign nodules did.

Specimen: blood. The TCR comes from a male donor with papillary thyroid cancer or a benign thyroid nodule (not recorded which). Some clones in this sample may be carry-over from other donors' samples. The chain combines TRBV28 with TRBJ2-1, with 7 bases lining up with TRBD2. The CDR3: CASSPRGRANEQFF. The CDR3 coding sequence is TGTGCCAGCAGTCCCCGGGGGAGGGCCAATGAGCAGTTCTTC.